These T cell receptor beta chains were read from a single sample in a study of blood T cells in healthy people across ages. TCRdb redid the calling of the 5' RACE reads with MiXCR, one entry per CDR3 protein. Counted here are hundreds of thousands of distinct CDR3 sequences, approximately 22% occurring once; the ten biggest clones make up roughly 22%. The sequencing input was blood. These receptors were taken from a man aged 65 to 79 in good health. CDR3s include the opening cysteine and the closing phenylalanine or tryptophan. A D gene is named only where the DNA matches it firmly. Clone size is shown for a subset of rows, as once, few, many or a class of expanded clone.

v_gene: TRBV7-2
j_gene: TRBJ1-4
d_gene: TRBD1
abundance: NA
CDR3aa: CASSHAGQGNEKLFF
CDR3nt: TGTGCCAGCAGCCACGCCGGACAGGGGAATGAAAAACTGTTTTTT

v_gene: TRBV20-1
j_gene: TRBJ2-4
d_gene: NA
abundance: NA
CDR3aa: CSAPGGGGNGKNIQYF
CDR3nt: TGCAGTGCCCCCGGGGGAGGGGGTAACGGCAAAAACATTCAGTACTTC

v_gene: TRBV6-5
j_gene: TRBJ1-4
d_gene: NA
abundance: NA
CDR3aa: CASSYVGENEKLFF
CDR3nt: TGTGCCAGCAGTTACGTCGGGGAGAATGAAAAACTGTTTTTT

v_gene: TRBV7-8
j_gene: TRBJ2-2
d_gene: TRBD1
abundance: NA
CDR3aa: CASSTRTGFPGELFF
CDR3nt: TGTGCCAGCAGCACCCGGACAGGATTCCCCGGGGAGCTGTTTTTT

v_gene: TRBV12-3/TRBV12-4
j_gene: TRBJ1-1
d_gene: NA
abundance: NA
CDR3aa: CASSLGGLTLAFF
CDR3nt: TGTGCCAGCAGTTTAGGTGGGCTTACCTTGGCTTTCTTT

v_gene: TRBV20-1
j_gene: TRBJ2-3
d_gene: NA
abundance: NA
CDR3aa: CSARGPGTDTQYF
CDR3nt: TGCAGTGCTAGAGGTCCTGGCACAGATACGCAGTATTTT

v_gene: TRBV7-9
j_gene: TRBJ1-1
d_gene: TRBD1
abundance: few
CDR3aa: CASSTRDSPRAFF
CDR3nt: TGTGCCAGCAGCACTAGGGACAGCCCGAGGGCTTTCTTT

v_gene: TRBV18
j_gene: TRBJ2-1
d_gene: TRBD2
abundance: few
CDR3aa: CASSPRLALSSYNEQFF
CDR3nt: TGTGCCAGCTCACCACGACTAGCCCTTAGCTCCTACAATGAGCAGTTCTTC

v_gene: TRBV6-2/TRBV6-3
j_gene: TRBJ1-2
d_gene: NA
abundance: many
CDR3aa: CASSPTEEYGYTF
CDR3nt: TGTGCCAGCAGTCCGACAGAGGAGTATGGCTACACCTTC

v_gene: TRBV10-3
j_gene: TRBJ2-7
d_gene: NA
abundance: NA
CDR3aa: CATASLLVNEQYF
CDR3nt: TGTGCCACCGCCTCCCTACTAGTAAACGAGCAGTACTTC

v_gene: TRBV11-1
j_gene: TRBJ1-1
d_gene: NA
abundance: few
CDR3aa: CASSLGGPNAEAFF
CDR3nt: TGTGCCAGCAGCTTGGGGGGACCGAACGCTGAAGCTTTCTTT

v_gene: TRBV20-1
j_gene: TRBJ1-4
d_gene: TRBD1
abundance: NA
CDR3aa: CSAKGEGAEKLFF
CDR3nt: TGCAGTGCTAAGGGGGAGGGGGCTGAAAAACTGTTTTTT

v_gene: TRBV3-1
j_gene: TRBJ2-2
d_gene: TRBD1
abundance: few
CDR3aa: CASSNRDRAGELFF
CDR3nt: TGTGCCAGCAGCAACCGGGACAGGGCCGGGGAGCTGTTTTTT

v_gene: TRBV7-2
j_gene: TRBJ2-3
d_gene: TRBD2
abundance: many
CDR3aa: CASSTSGGTDTQYF
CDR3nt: TGTGCCAGCAGCACTAGCGGGGGCACAGATACGCAGTATTTT

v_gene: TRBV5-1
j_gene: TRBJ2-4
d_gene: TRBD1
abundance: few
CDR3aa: CASSPGQVTLAKNIQYF
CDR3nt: TGCGCCAGCAGCCCGGGACAGGTGACACTAGCCAAAAACATTCAGTACTTC

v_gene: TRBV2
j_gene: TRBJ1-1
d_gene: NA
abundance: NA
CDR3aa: CASTPFVGTAFF
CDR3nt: TGTGCCAGCACCCCATTTGTCGGGACAGCTTTCTTT

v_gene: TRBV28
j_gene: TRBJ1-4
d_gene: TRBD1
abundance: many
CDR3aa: CASSGTRTGAWLEKLFF
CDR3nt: TGTGCCAGCAGTGGAACCCGGACAGGGGCTTGGTTAGAAAAACTGTTTTTT

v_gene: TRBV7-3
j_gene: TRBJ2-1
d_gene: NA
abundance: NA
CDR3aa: CASSSHREHNEQFF
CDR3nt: TGTGCCAGCAGCAGCCACCGGGAACACAATGAGCAGTTCTTC

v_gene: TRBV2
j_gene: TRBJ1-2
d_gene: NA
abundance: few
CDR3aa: CASSETGYYGYTF
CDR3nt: TGTGCCAGCAGCGAGACAGGATACTATGGCTACACCTTC

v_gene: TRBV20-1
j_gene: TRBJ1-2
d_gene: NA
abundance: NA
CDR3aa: CSARARWSGYGYTF
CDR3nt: TGCAGTGCTAGGGCCCGCTGGTCAGGCTATGGCTACACCTTC

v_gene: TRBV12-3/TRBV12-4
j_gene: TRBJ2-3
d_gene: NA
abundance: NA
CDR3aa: CASNSVTDTQYF
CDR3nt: TGTGCCAGCAATAGTGTCACAGATACGCAGTATTTT

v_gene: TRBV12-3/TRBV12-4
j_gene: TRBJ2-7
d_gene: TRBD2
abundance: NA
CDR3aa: CASSPAGGYYEQYF
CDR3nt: TGTGCCAGCAGTCCTGCCGGGGGGTACTACGAGCAGTACTTC

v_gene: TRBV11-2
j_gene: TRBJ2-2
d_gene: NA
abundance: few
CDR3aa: CASSLDAFVGGELFF
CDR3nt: TGTGCCAGCAGCTTAGACGCATTCGTTGGCGGGGAGCTGTTTTTT

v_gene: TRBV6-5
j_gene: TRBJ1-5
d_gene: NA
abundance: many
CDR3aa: CASSPPGNQPQHF
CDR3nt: TGTGCCAGCAGTCCGCCGGGCAATCAGCCCCAGCATTTT

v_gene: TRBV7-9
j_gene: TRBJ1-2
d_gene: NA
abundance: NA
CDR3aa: CASSFGEGSYGYTF
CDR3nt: TGTGCCAGCAGCTTCGGGGAGGGTAGCTATGGCTACACCTTC

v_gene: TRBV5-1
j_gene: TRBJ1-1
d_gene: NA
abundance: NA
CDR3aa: CASSLDGGYTEAFF
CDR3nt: TGCGCCAGCAGCTTGGACGGGGGGTACACTGAAGCTTTCTTT

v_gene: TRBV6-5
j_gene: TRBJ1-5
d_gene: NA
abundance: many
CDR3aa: CASSLKLGDQPQHF
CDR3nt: TGTGCCAGCAGTCTCAAACTCGGAGATCAGCCCCAGCATTTT

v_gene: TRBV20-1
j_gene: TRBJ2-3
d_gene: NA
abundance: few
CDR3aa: CSARVLADTQYF
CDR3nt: TGCAGTGCTAGAGTTTTAGCAGATACGCAGTATTTT

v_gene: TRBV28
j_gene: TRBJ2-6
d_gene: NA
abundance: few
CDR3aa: CASSSGSSGANVLTF
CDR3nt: TGTGCCAGCAGCTCGGGCAGCTCTGGGGCCAACGTCCTGACTTTC

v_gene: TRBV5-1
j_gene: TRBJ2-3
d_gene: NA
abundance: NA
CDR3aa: CASRDARGDTQYF
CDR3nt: TGCGCCAGCAGGGACGCCCGGGGAGATACGCAGTATTTT